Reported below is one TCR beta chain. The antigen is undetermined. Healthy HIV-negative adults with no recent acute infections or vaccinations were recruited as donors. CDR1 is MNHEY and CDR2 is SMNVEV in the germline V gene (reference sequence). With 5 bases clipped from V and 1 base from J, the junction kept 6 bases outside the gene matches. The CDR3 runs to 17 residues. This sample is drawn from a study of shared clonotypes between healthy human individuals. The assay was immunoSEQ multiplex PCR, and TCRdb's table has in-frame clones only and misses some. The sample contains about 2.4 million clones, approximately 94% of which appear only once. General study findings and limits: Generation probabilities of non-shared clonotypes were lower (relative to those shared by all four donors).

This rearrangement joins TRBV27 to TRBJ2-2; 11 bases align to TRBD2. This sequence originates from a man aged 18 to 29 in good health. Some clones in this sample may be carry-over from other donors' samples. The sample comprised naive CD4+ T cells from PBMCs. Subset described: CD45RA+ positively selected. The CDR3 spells CASSQLAGALNTGELFF. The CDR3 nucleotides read TGTGCCAGCAGTCAACTAGCGGGAGCCTTGAACACCGGGGAGCTGTTTTTT.